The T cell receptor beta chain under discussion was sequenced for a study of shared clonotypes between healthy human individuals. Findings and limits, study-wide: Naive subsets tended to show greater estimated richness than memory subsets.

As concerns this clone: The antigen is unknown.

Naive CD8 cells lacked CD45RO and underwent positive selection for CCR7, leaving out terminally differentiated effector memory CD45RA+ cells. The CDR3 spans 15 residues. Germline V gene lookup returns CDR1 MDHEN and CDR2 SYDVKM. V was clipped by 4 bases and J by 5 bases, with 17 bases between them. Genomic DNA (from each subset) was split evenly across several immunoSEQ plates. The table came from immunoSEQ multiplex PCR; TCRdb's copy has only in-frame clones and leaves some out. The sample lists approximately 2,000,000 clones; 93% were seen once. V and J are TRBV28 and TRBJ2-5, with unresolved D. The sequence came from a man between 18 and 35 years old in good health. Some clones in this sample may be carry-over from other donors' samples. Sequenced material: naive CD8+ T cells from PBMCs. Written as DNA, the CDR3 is TGTGCCAGCAGTTCCCGGGCCGGCCGGCACGAGACCCAGTACTTC. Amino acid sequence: CASSSRAGRHETQYF.